These 22 T cell receptor beta chains originate from one sample sequenced in a study of identical twins. TCRdb redid the calling of the 5' RACE reads with MiXCR, one entry per CDR3 protein. The sample carries 1.5 million to 2 million distinct CDR3 sequences, under 35% recorded once. Sample: cord blood. The receptors were gathered from a newborn girl in good health.

The V and J genes are TRBV20-1 and TRBJ2-7; D tentatively fits TRBD1 or TRBD2 (5 bases each). Germline V lookup: CDR1 DFQATT, CDR2 SNEGSKA (reference sequence). This CDR3 region has 14 residues. V was clipped by 7 bases and J by 1 base, with 17 bases between them. The CDR3 sequence is CSGSKGTGSYEQYF. CDR3 DNA: TGCAGTGGGTCGAAGGGGACGGGTTCCTACGAGCAGTACTTC.

The chain couples TRBV24-1 to TRBJ2-3; TRBD1 agrees at 9 bases. This CDR3 contains 17 residues. Germline assignment: CDR1 KGHDR and CDR2 SFDVKD. The V and J ends lost 5 bases and 3 bases, in that order; junction bases with no gene match: 11. CDR3 coding DNA: TGTGCCACCAGTGCCCAACTTACAGGGGGCAGGACAGATACGCAGTATTTT. It encodes CATSAQLTGGRTDTQYF.

J is TRBJ2-7 and V is TRBV10-3; no reliable D call. Trimming took off 2 bases at V and 1 base at J, with 9 bases between the two ends. CDR1 is ENHRY and CDR2 is SYGVKD in the germline V gene. The CDR3 contains 14 residues. The chain's CDR3 is CAISENGVSYEQYF. CDR3 coding DNA: TGTGCCATCAGTGAGAATGGGGTTTCCTACGAGCAGTACTTC.

The chain has TRBV7-6 and TRBJ2-5; unclear D gene. V was clipped by 0 bases and J by 11 bases, with 13 bases between them. The germline gives CDR1 SGHVS, CDR2 FNYEAQ. The CDR3 is 13 residues long. CDR3 loop: CASSLAKNNEQYF. DNA for the CDR3: TGTGCCAGCAGCTTAGCGAAAAACAATGAGCAGTACTTC.

CDR3: CASSSRQAQAEAFF. For the CDR3, the DNA is TGTGCCAGCAGCTCCCGACAGGCCCAGGCTGAAGCTTTCTTT. V usage is TRBV7-2 and J usage is TRBJ1-1, with D possibly being TRBD1 (6 bases). The V end was cut by 4 bases, the J end by 6 bases, with 15 bases between. This CDR3 comprises 14 residues. Germline values: CDR1 SGHTA, CDR2 FQGNSA.

This clonotype was seen more than once but under ten times. The gene calls are TRBV6-5 and TRBJ2-7; 10 bases line up with TRBD2. Per germline, CDR1 MNHEY and CDR2 SVGAGI. The J segment lost 0 bases and the V segment lost 2 bases, leaving 7 bases of the junction unmatched. CDR3 length: 17 residues. This CDR3 reads CASSYTLSSGGSYEQYF. The CDR3 nucleotides are TGTGCCAGCAGTTACACCCTCTCTAGCGGGGGCTCCTACGAGCAGTACTTC.

The chain is built from TRBV7-2 and TRBJ1-2, with a possible D match to TRBD1 (6 bases). The germline gives CDR1 SGHTA, CDR2 FQGNSA. CDR3 length: 19 residues. Between the trimmed V and J ends, which lost 4 bases and 4 bases, there was a span of 28 bases. The CDR3 spells CASSSFRTDLQVGGYGYTF. The CDR3 region has the DNA TGTGCCAGCAGCTCATTCCGGACAGATCTGCAAGTTGGGGGCTATGGCTACACCTTC.

Turning to this clonotype: Germline and junction disagree at one end, which may indicate a read error. The chain uses TRBV6-6 and TRBJ1-2; D unresolved. Germline values: CDR1 MNHNY, CDR2 SVGAGI (reference sequence). There are 13 residues in the CDR3. CDR3 sequence reads: CASRFGRHYSYTF. The DNA for the CDR3 is TGTGCCAGCAGGTTCGGACGACACTATAGCTACACCTTC.

This clonotype turned up a few times. A clone one base away is much larger, so this may be a read error. The chain links TRBV28 to TRBJ2-7, with 8 bases identical to TRBD2. CDR1 and CDR2 from the germline V gene are MDHEN and SYDVKM. The trim removed 5 bases at V and 3 bases at J, leaving 6 bases unmatched. The CDR3 runs 14 residues. The CDR3 DNA sequence: TGTGCCAGCAGTGACCTAGCGGGTAACTACGAGCAGTACTTC. The encoded protein is CASSDLAGNYEQYF.

V is TRBV28 and J is TRBJ1-1; D possibly corresponds to TRBD1 (6 bases). V shed 2 bases and J shed 0 bases, with 16 bases lying between them. The CDR3 has 17 residues. Germline values: CDR1 MDHEN, CDR2 SYDVKM. CDR3 in amino acids: CASSLGGGAILNTEAFF. CDR3 DNA sequence: TGTGCCAGCAGTTTAGGAGGGGGGGCCATTTTGAACACTGAAGCTTTCTTT.

This clonotype was detected only a few times. The V and J genes are TRBV20-1 and TRBJ1-2, with TRBD1 matching 12 bases. Germline-derived CDR1 and CDR2 are DFQATT and SNEGSKA (reference sequence). V lost 1 base, J lost 4 bases, and 4 bases stayed unmatched. CDR3 length: 15 residues. Here the CDR3 reads CSARAGQGAVYGYTF. CDR3 coding DNA: TGCAGTGCTAGAGCGGGACAGGGGGCAGTCTATGGCTACACCTTC.

The rearrangement joins TRBV20-1 to TRBJ2-3; D possibly corresponds to TRBD1 (5 bases). CDR1 DFQATT and CDR2 SNEGSKA come from the germline V gene (reference sequence). The CDR3 runs 12 residues. CDR3 residues: CRADRFTDTQYF. CDR3 sequence (DNA): TGCAGAGCCGACAGATTCACAGATACGCAGTATTTT.

This clonotype has a count of ten or more. The rearrangement links TRBV3-1 to TRBJ2-3; possibly TRBD1 or TRBD2 for D (5 bases each). CDR1 is LGHDT, CDR2 YNNKEL, per germline (reference sequence). CDR3 size: 14 residues. With 5 bases removed from V and 4 bases from J, the gap between germline ends came to 13 bases. CDR3 in DNA: TGTGCCAGCAGCACCCGGGGCCGATCAGATACGCAGTATTTT. Protein: CASSTRGRSDTQYF.

This clonotype has a handful of counts. The CDR3 DNA reads as TGTGCCAGCAGCCACACGACTAGCGGGATTCACGAGCAGTACTTC. Amino acids: CASSHTTSGIHEQYF. This rearrangement joins TRBV7-6 to TRBJ2-7, with 11 bases fitting TRBD2. CDR3 length equals 15 residues. V lost 5 bases to trimming and J lost 5 bases; unmatched junction nucleotides: 8. CDR1 and CDR2 (germline): SGHVS, FNYEAQ.

CDR3 nucleotides: TGTGCCACCAGTGACTTCACTAGCGGGACTCGGAATGAGCAGTTCTTC. This gives the protein CATSDFTSGTRNEQFF. V and J are TRBV24-1 and TRBJ2-1; TRBD2 aligns across 10 bases. V shed 4 bases and J 7 bases; nucleotides not matched to a gene: 9. CDR3 length equals 16 residues. Per the germline V gene, CDR1 is KGHDR and CDR2 is SFDVKD.

CDR3 in DNA: TGTGCCAGTAGTACGCCCGGGCCCCAGCATTTT. Encoded protein: CASSTPGPQHF. The genes are TRBV19 and TRBJ1-5; no clear D gene. The CDR3 has 11 residues. Trimming stripped 4 bases from V and 9 bases from J, with 7 bases between. Germline CDR1 is LNHDA and CDR2 is SQIVND (reference sequence). Looking up the rest from reference TRBV19 and TRBJ1-5 gives the full variable domain: DGGITQSPKYLFRKEGQNVTLSCEQNLNHDAMYWYRQDPGQGLRLIYYSQIVNDFQKGDIAEGYSVSREKKESFPLTVTSAQKNPTAFYLCASSTPGPQHFGDGTRLSIL.

This clonotype was detected only a few times. This chain joins TRBV12-3 or TRBV12-4 and TRBJ2-1; 13 bases map to TRBD2. V shed 6 bases, J shed 6 bases, and the junction held 5 bases outside the gene matches. This CDR3 is 15 amino acids long. The CDR3: CASSGLAGVPNEQFF. The CDR3, as DNA: TGTGCCAGCAGCGGACTAGCGGGAGTACCCAATGAGCAGTTCTTC.

This clonotype has at least ten counts. The chain uses TRBV12-3 or TRBV12-4 and TRBJ2-3, with a possible D match to TRBD2 (5 bases). CDR3 size: 16 residues. Trimming took 6 bases from V and 2 from J, leaving 18 bases between them. CDR3 bases: TGTGCCAGCAGCAAATTCGGCTTCGGGAACACAGATACGCAGTATTTT. Translated: CASSKFGFGNTDTQYF.

The V and J genes are TRBV21-1 and TRBJ2-7; TRBD2 was called by the table and not checked on the DNA. TRBV21-1 is listed as a pseudogene. There are 12 residues in the CDR3. The CDR3 protein is CASSAPTSTQYF. In DNA form, the CDR3 reads TGTGCCAGCAGCGCCCCGACTAGCACGCAGTACTTC.

Ten or more counts support this clonotype. This chain uses TRBV7-9 with TRBJ2-7, with a weak D call TRBD1 (6 bases). The germline gives CDR1 SEHNR, CDR2 FQNEAQ (reference sequence). V was clipped by 6 bases and J by 0 bases, with 12 bases between them. CDR3 length equals 14 residues. The CDR3, as DNA: TGTGCCAGCAGTGACAGGTGGAGCTCCTACGAGCAGTACTTC. It yields the protein CASSDRWSSYEQYF.

This clonotype was picked up a small number of times. The chain is built from TRBV5-4 and TRBJ2-1, with D perhaps matching TRBD1 (5 bases). CDR1 and CDR2 (germline): SGHNT, YYREEE (reference sequence). The CDR3 is 11 amino acids. Trimming removed 0 bases from V and 11 bases from J, with 6 bases in between. The CDR3 DNA follows: TGTGCCAGCAGCTTGGAGGGGCAGCAGTTCTTC. As protein: CASSLEGQQFF. Full variable domain (missing parts from reference TRBV5-4 and TRBJ2-1): ETGVTQSPTHLIKTRGQQVTLRCSSQSGHNTVSWYQQALGQGPQFIFQYYREEENGRGNFPPRFSGLQFPNYSSELNVNALELDDSALYLCASSLEGQQFFGPGTRLTVL.

V and J are TRBV6-1 and TRBJ2-7, with 11 bases identical to TRBD2. CDR1 MNHNS and CDR2 SASEGT come from the germline V gene. The CDR3 length is 16 residues. J was trimmed by 7 bases and V by 1 base; bases with no gene match: 9. Here the CDR3 reads CASSEGLAGFLLEQYF. The CDR3 nucleotides read TGTGCCAGCAGTGAAGGACTAGCGGGGTTCCTTTTGGAGCAGTACTTC.